Listed below are T cell receptor beta chains from one sample, sequenced in a study of T cells after posttransplantation cyclophosphamide. Assay: immunoSEQ multiplex PCR; the TCRdb copy retains only in-frame clones and omits some. Listed for the sample are over 30,000 clones, none seen a single time. Sequencing was performed on PBMCs. The receptors here all came from a woman aged 45-65 years in good health and a related stem cell transplant donor. CDR3s include the opening cysteine and the closing phenylalanine or tryptophan. A D gene is named only where the DNA matches it firmly. The size of a clone is reported for some rows only, either as once, few or many, or as a class for expanded clones.

NA	many	TRBV15	TRBJ2-2	CATSRDRRGAYTGELFF	TGTGCCACCAGCAGAGATCGGCGGGGAGCCTACACCGGGGAGCTGTTTTTT
NA	many	TRBV18	TRBJ1-2	CASSPAVYAGYTF	TGTGCCAGCTCACCGGCGGTCTACGCTGGCTACACCTTC
TRBD1	many	TRBV5-6	TRBJ1-6	CASSSATGQGSSPLHF	TGTGCCAGCAGCTCGGCCACGGGACAGGGGAGTTCACCCCTCCACTTT
TRBD1	many	TRBV12-5	TRBJ1-1	CASGPHRGANTEAFF	TGTGCTAGTGGTCCCCACAGGGGGGCAAACACTGAAGCTTTCTTT
NA	many	TRBV7-9	TRBJ2-3	CASSLGTTDTQYF	TGTGCCAGCAGCTTAGGGACAACAGATACGCAGTATTTT
NA	many	TRBV7-2	TRBJ2-2	CASRLNSGELFF	TGTGCCAGCAGGCTAAACAGCGGGGAGCTGTTTTTT
TRBD1	many	TRBV18	TRBJ1-3	CASSPDRGSGNTIYF	TGTGCCAGCTCACCAGACAGGGGATCTGGAAACACCATATATTTT
NA	many	TRBV7-2	TRBJ2-7	CASSLLGLWVQYF	TGTGCCAGCAGCTTACTAGGACTTTGGGTGCAGTACTTC
NA	many	TRBV5-1	TRBJ1-1	CASSLISTTEAFF	TGCGCCAGCAGCTTGATCAGTACAACTGAAGCTTTCTTT
NA	many	TRBV6-1	TRBJ2-7	CASSEPQRGGDEQYF	TGTGCCAGCAGTGAGCCCCAGAGGGGGGGGGACGAGCAGTACTTC
TRBD1	NA	TRBV27	TRBJ2-1	CASSSSIRTGYNEQFF	TGTGCCAGCAGTTCATCTATCCGGACAGGCTACAATGAGCAGTTCTTC
NA	many	TRBV5-4	TRBJ2-7	CASSFGADYEQYF	TGTGCCAGCAGCTTTGGGGCAGACTACGAGCAGTACTTC
NA	NA	TRBV11-2	TRBJ2-7	CASSKREGPDYEQYF	TGTGCCAGCAGCAAACGAGAGGGGCCGGACTACGAGCAGTACTTC
NA	many	TRBV4-1	TRBJ1-4	CASSQGWGDNEKLFF	TGCGCCAGCAGCCAAGGATGGGGGGATAATGAAAAACTGTTTTTT
TRBD1	many	TRBV6-1	TRBJ1-5	CASSELTGTVNQPQHF	TGTGCCAGCAGTGAATTGACAGGGACAGTCAATCAGCCCCAGCATTTT
NA	many	TRBV5-1	TRBJ2-2	CASSLDLGSDGELFF	TGCGCCAGCAGCTTGGATTTAGGTAGCGACGGGGAGCTGTTTTTT
NA	many	TRBV11-2	TRBJ1-3	CASSLGLNSATIYF	TGTGCCAGCAGCTTGGGACTTAATTCGGCCACCATATATTTT
TRBD1	many	TRBV19	TRBJ1-4	CASSADRVNNEKLFF	TGTGCCAGTAGTGCCGACAGGGTAAATAATGAAAAACTGTTTTTT
NA	few	TRBV28	TRBJ1-2	CASSPTRSGYTF	TGTGCCAGCAGTCCCACAAGGAGTGGCTACACCTTC
NA	many	TRBV9	TRBJ1-1	CASSPRGGANTEAFF	TGTGCCAGCAGCCCCAGAGGGGGGGCGAACACTGAAGCTTTCTTT
TRBD1	many	TRBV6-4	TRBJ2-7	CASSDCTGTGRYEQYF	TGTGCCAGCAGTGACTGTACCGGGACAGGGCGGTACGAGCAGTACTTC